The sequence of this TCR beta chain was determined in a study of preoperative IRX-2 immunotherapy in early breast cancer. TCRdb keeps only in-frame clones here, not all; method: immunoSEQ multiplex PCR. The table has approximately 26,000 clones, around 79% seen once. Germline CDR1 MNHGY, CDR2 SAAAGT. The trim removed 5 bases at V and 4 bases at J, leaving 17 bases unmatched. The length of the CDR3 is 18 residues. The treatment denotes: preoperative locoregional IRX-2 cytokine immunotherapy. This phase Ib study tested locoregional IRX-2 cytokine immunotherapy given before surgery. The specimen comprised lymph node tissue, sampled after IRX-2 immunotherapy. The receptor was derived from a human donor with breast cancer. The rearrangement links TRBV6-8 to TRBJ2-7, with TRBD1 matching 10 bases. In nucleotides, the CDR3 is TGTGCCAGCAGTCTTAACAGACCGACAGGGGGCAGTCTGTACGAGCAGTACTTC. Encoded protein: CASSLNRPTGGSLYEQYF.